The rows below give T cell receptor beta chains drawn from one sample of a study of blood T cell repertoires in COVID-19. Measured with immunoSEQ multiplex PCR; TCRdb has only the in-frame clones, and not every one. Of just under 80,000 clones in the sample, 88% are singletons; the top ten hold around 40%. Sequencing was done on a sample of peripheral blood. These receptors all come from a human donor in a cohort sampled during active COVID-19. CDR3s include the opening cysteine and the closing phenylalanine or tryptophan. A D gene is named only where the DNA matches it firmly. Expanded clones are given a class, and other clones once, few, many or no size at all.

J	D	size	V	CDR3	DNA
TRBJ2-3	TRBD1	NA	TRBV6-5	CASRIWDRDTDTQYF	TGTGCCAGCAGAATCTGGGACAGGGACACAGATACGCAGTATTTT
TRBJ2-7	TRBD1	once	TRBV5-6	CASSFTGGPYEQYF	TGTGCCAGCAGCTTTACAGGGGGTCCCTACGAGCAGTACTTC
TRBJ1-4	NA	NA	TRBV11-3	CASSFSRTGGVDEKLFF	TGTGCCAGCAGCTTCTCGCGTACGGGGGGCGTGGATGAAAAACTGTTTTTT
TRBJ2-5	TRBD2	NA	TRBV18	CASSPTSGGIQETQYF	TGTGCCAGCTCACCCACTAGCGGGGGGATACAAGAGACCCAGTACTTC
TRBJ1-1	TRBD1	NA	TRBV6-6	CASSWAGGMNTEAFF	TGTGCCAGCAGTTGGGCAGGGGGAATGAACACTGAAGCTTTCTTT
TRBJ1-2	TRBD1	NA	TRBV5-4	CASSPLGPGQFYGYTF	TGTGCCAGCAGCCCCCTGGGGCCGGGACAGTTCTATGGCTACACCTTC
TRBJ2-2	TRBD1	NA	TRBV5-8	CATKLQGALAGELFF	TGTGCCACCAAATTACAGGGGGCGCTGGCCGGGGAGCTGTTTTTT
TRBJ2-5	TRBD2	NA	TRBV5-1	CASSLATGGPGETQYF	TGCGCCAGCAGCTTGGCCACGGGGGGGCCGGGGGAGACCCAGTACTTC
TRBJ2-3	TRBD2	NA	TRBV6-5	CASMNLAGYTDTQYF	TGTGCCAGCATGAATCTAGCGGGGTACACAGATACGCAGTATTTT
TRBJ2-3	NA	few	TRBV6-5	CASSSPGYTQYF	TGTGCCAGCAGTTCTCCAGGATATACGCAGTATTTT
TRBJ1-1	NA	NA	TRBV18	CASSPVQGGQTEAFF	TGTGCCAGCTCACCAGTTCAGGGAGGTCAGACTGAAGCTTTCTTT
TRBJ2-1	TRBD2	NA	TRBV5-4	CASSPWTSGSGNEQFF	TGTGCCAGCAGCCCCTGGACTAGCGGGAGCGGGAATGAGCAGTTCTTC
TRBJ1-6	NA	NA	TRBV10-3	CATHRTRDSPLHF	TGTGCCACGCATCGGACTCGGGATTCACCCCTCCACTTT
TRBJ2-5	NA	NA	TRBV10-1	CASSELRSKETQYF	TGCGCCAGCAGTGAGCTTAGATCTAAAGAGACCCAGTACTTC
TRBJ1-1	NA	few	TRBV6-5	CASRGTRNTEAFF	TGTGCCAGCAGGGGGACAAGGAACACTGAAGCTTTCTTT
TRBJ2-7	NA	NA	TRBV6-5	CASSANLLFYEQYF	TGTGCCAGCAGCGCCAATCTCCTATTTTACGAGCAGTACTTC
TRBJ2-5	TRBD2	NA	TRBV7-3	CASSLGLAGGQETQYF	TGTGCCAGCAGCTTGGGACTAGCGGGAGGCCAAGAGACCCAGTACTTC
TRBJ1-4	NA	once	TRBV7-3	CASSLNAQAELFF	TGTGCCAGCAGCTTAAATGCCCAGGCAGAACTGTTTTTT
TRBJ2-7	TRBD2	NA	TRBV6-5	CASRLAGGSYEQYF	TGTGCCAGCAGACTAGCGGGAGGATCGTACGAGCAGTACTTC
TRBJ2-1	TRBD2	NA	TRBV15	CATSSSSGSYNEQFF	TGTGCCACCAGCAGCTCTAGCGGGAGCTACAATGAGCAGTTCTTC
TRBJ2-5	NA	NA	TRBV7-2	CASSPRRTQETQYF	TGTGCCAGCAGCCCCCGACGGACACAAGAGACCCAGTACTTC
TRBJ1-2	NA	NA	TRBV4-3	CASSQEQASHGYTF	TGCGCCAGCAGCCAAGAACAGGCGTCCCATGGCTACACCTTC
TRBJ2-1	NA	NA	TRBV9	CASSVSGSSYNEQFF	TGTGCCAGCAGCGTCTCGGGAAGCTCCTACAATGAGCAGTTCTTC
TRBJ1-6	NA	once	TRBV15	CATSRGQDNSPLHF	TGTGCCACCAGCAGAGGACAGGATAATTCACCCCTCCACTTT
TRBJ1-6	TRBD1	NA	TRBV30	CAWSPPTGGNSPLHF	TGTGCCTGGAGTCCCCCGACAGGGGGAAATTCACCCCTCCACTTT
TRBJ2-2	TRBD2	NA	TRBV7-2	CASSRTSGSGGELFF	TGTGCCAGCAGCCGGACTAGCGGGAGTGGCGGGGAGCTGTTTTTT
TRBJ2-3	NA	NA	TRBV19	CASSISSSTDTQYF	TGTGCCAGTAGTATCTCCAGTAGCACAGATACGCAGTATTTT
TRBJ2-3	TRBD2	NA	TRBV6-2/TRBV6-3	CASSKGLAGGIDTQYF	TGTGCCAGCAGCAAAGGACTAGCGGGGGGGATAGATACGCAGTATTTT
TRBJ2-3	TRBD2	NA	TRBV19	CASTPGPRTGGTQYF	TGTGCCAGTACCCCCGGACCCCGCACGGGGGGTACGCAGTATTTT
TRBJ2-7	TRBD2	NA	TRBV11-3	CASSNLLAGGPSISYEQYF	TGTGCCAGCAGCAATTTATTAGCGGGAGGGCCATCAATCTCCTACGAGCAGTACTTC
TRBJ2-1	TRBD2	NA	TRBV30	CAWRLGGASGNEQFF	TGTGCCTGGAGGCTCGGGGGGGCCTCAGGCAATGAGCAGTTCTTC
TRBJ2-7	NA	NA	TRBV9	CASSVDPGGHEQYF	TGTGCCAGCAGCGTAGATCCAGGAGGCCACGAGCAGTACTTC
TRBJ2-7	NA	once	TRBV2	CASSGGGSYEQYF	TGTGCCAGCAGTGGAGGGGGCTCCTACGAGCAGTACTTC
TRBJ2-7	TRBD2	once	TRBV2	CASSDRLAVTYEQYF	TGTGCCAGCAGTGACAGACTAGCGGTAACCTACGAGCAGTACTTC
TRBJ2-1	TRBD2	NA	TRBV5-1	CASSGLAGGKGEQFF	TGCGCCAGCAGCGGTCTAGCGGGGGGTAAAGGTGAGCAGTTCTTC
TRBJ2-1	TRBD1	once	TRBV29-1	CSGTGGTGYNEQFF	TGCAGCGGGACCGGGGGGACAGGGTACAATGAGCAGTTCTTC
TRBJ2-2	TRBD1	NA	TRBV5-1	CASSPTQGVGTGELFF	TGCGCCAGCAGCCCCACACAGGGGGTCGGCACCGGGGAGCTGTTTTTT
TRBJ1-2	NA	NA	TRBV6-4	CASSRDTHYGYTF	TGTGCCAGCAGTAGGGACACGCACTATGGCTACACCTTC
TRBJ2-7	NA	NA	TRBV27	CASSLGRAGEQYF	TGTGCCAGCAGTTTAGGCAGGGCAGGGGAGCAGTACTTC
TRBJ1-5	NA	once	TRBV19	CASRDPGGVPPQHF	TGTGCCAGTAGGGATCCGGGGGGCGTGCCCCCCCAGCATTTT
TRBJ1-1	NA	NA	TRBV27	CASSLSRTNTEAFF	TGTGCCAGCAGTTTATCCAGGACTAACACTGAAGCTTTCTTT
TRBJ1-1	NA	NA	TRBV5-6	CASSFGGAYGEAFF	TGTGCCAGCAGCTTTGGGGGGGCTTATGGTGAAGCTTTCTTT
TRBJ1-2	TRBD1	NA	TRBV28	CASSLGKVRIGTGDYGYTF	TGTGCCAGCAGTTTAGGGAAAGTTCGTATCGGGACAGGGGACTATGGCTACACCTTC
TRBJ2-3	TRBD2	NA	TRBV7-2	CASSQSGDTDTQYF	TGTGCCAGCAGCCAGAGCGGGGACACAGATACGCAGTATTTT
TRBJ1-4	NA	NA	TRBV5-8	CASSLEAIGGEKLFF	TGTGCCAGCAGCTTGGAGGCAATAGGGGGTGAAAAACTGTTTTTT
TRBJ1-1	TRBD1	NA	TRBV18	CASSPLDRSHTEAFF	TGTGCCAGCTCACCCCTGGACAGGTCCCACACTGAAGCTTTCTTT
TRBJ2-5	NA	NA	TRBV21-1	CASSKDRGIKETQYF	TGTGCCAGCAGCAAAGATAGAGGGATCAAAGAGACCCAGTACTTC
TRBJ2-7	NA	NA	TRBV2	CASSEQGQGGDEQYF	TGTGCCAGCAGTGAACAGGGCCAAGGGGGGGACGAGCAGTACTTC
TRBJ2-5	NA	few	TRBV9	CASSAGTQTQYQETQYF	TGTGCCAGCAGCGCCGGGACTCAGACTCAGTACCAAGAGACCCAGTACTTC
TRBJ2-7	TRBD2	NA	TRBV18	CASSPSGDPYEQYF	TGTGCCAGCTCACCAAGCGGGGACCCCTACGAGCAGTACTTC
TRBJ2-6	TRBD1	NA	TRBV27	CASSSPSGTGSSGANVLTF	TGTGCCAGCAGTTCACCTTCCGGGACAGGGTCATCTGGGGCCAACGTCCTGACTTTC
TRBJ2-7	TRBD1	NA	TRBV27	CASSVRRGYEQYF	TGTGCCAGCAGTGTCCGCAGGGGGTACGAGCAGTACTTC
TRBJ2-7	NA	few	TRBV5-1	CASSLGGIGEQYF	TGCGCCAGCAGCTTGGGCGGTATCGGGGAGCAGTACTTC
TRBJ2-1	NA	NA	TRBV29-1	CSGQVNNEQFF	TGCAGCGGACAGGTTAACAATGAGCAGTTCTTC
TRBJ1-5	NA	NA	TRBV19	CASGGGVNQPQHF	TGTGCCAGCGGGGGGGGAGTCAATCAGCCCCAGCATTTT
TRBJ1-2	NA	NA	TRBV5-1	CASRQYNRDGYTF	TGCGCCAGCAGACAATACAACAGGGATGGCTACACCTTC
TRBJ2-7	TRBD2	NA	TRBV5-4	CASSPGTSSYEQYF	TGTGCCAGCAGTCCCGGGACTAGCTCCTACGAGCAGTACTTC
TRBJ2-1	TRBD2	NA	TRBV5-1	CASSATGTSLWDEQFF	TGCGCCAGCAGCGCAACCGGGACTAGCTTATGGGATGAGCAGTTCTTC
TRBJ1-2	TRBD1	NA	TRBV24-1	CATSEASGTGYNYGYTF	TGTGCCACCAGTGAGGCTTCCGGGACAGGGTATAACTATGGCTACACCTTC
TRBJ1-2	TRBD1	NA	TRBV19	CASTGTGFENYGYTF	TGTGCCAGTACCGGGACAGGTTTCGAAAACTATGGCTACACCTTC